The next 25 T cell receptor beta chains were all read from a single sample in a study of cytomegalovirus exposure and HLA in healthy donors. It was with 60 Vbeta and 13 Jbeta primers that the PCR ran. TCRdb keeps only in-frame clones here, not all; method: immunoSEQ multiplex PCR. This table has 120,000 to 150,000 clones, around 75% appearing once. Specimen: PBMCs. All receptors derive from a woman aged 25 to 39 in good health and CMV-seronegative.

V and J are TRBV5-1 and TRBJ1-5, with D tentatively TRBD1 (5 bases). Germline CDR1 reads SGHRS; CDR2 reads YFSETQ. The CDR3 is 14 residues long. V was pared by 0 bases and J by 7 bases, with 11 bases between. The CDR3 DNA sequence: TGCGCCAGCAGCTTGGGGACAAGGGGCCAGCCCCAGCATTTT. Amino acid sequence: CASSLGTRGQPQHF.

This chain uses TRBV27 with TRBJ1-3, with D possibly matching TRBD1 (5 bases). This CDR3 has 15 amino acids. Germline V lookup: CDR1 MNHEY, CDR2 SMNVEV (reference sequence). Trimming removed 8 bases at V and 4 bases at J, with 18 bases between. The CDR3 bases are TGTGCCAGCTCCCGCGCGGGACTAGGGGGAAACACCATATATTTT. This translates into CASSRAGLGGNTIYF.

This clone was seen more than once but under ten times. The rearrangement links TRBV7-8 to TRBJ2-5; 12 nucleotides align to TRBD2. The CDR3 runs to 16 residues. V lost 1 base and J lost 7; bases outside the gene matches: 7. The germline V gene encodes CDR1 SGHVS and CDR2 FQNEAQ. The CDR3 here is CASSLGLAGAEGTQYF. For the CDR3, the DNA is TGTGCCAGCAGCTTAGGACTAGCGGGGGCGGAGGGGACCCAGTACTTC.

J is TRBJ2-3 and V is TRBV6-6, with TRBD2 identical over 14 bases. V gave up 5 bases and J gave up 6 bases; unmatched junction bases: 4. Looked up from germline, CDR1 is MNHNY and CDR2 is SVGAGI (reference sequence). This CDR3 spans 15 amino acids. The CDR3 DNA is TGTGCCAGCAGTCCTCGGACTAGCGGGAGGGATACGCAGTATTTT. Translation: CASSPRTSGRDTQYF.

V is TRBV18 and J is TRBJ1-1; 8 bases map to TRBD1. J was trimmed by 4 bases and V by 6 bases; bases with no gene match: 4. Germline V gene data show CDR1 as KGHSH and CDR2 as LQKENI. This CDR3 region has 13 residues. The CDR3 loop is CASSQTGATEAFF. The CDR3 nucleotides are TGTGCCAGCTCTCAGACAGGGGCCACTGAAGCTTTCTTT.

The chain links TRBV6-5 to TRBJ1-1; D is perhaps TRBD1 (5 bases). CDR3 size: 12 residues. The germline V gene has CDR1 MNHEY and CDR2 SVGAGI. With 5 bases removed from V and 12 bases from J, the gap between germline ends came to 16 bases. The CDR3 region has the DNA TGTGCCAGCAGTCGGGGCGGGGGACCCACTTTCTTT. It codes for CASSRGGGPTFF.

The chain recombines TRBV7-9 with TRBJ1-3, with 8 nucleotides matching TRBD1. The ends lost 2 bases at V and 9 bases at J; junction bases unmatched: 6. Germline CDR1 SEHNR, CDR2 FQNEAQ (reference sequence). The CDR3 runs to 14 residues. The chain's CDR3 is CASSLQGARSTIYF. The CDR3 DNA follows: TGTGCCAGCAGCTTACAGGGGGCGCGTAGCACCATATATTTT.

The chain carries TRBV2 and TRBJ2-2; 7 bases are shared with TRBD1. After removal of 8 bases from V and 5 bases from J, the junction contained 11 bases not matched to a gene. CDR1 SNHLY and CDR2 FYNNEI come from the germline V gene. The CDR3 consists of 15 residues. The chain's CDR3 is CASEVGRGYTGELFF. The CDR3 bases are TGTGCCAGCGAAGTGGGCAGGGGGTATACCGGGGAGCTGTTTTTT.

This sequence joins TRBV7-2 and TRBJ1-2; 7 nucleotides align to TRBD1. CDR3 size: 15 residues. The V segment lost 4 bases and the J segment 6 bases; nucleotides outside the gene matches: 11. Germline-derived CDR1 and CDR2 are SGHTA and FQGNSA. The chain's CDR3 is CASSSYLTGEHGYTF. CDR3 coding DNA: TGTGCCAGCAGCTCCTACTTAACAGGGGAACATGGCTACACCTTC. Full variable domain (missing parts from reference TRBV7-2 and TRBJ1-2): GAGVSQSPSNKVTEKGKDVELRCDPISGHTALYWYRQSLGQGLEFLIYFQGNSAPDKSGLPSDRFSAERTGGSVSTLTIQRTQQEDSAVYLCASSSYLTGEHGYTFGSGTRLTVV.

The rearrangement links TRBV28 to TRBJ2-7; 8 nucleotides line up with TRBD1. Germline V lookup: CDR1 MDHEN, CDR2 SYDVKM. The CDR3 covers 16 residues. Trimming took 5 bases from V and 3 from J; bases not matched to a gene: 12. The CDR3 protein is CASSPRTGTGYYEQYF. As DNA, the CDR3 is TGTGCCAGCAGTCCGAGAACCGGGACAGGCTACTACGAGCAGTACTTC.

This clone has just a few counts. In nucleotides, the CDR3 is TGTGCCAGCAACGGGGGGCGGGCGAACACTGAAGCTTTCTTT. Amino acid sequence: CASNGGRANTEAFF. J is TRBJ1-1 and V is TRBV6-1, with TRBD1 as a possible D gene (6 bases). Germline lookup yields CDR1 MNHNS and CDR2 SASEGT. V lost 7 bases and J lost 1, with 13 bases in between. This CDR3 contains 14 residues.

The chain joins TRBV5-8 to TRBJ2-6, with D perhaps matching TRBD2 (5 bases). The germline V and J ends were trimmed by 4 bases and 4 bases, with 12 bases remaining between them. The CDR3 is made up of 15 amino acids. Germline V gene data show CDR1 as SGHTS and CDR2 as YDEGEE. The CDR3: CASSPAGTGANVLTF. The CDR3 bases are TGTGCCAGCAGCCCGGCGGGCACCGGGGCCAACGTCCTGACTTTC.

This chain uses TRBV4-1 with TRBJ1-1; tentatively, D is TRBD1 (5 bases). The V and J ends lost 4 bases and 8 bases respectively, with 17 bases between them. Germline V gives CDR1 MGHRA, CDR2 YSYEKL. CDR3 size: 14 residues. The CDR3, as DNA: TGCGCCAGCAGCCTACGCTGGGGCCTAACGGAAGCTTTCTTT. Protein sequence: CASSLRWGLTEAFF.

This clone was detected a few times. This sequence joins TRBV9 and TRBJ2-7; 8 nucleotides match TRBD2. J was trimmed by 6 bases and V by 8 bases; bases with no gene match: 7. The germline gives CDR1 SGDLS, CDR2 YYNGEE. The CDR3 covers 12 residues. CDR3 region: CASGGLESEQYF. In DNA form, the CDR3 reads TGTGCCAGTGGGGGACTAGAATCCGAGCAGTACTTC.

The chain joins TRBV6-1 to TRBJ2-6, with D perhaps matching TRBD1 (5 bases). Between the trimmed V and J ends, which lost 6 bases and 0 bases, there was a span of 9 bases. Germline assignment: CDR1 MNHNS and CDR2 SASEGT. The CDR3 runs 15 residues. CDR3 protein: CASRSTGSGANVLTF. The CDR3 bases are TGTGCCAGCAGGAGTACAGGCTCTGGGGCCAACGTCCTGACTTTC.

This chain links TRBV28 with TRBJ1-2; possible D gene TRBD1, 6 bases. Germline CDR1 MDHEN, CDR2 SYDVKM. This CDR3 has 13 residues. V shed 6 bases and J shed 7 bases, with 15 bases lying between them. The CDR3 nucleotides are TGTGCCAGCAGCCGCGGGGGCGCCCCTGGCTACACCTTC. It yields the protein CASSRGGAPGYTF.

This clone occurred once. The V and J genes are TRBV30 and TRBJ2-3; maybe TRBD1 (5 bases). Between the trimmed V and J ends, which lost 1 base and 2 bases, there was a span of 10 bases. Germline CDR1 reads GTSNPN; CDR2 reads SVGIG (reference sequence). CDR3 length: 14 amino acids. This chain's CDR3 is CAWSGTSYTDTQYF. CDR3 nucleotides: TGTGCCTGGAGTGGGACAAGTTACACAGATACGCAGTATTTT.

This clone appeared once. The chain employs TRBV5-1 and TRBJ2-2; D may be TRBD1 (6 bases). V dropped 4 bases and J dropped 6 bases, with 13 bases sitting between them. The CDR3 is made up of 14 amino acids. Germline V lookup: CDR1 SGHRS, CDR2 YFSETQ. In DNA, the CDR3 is TGCGCCAGCAGCATTCAAACAGGGTCCGGGGAGCTGTTTTTT. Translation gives CASSIQTGSGELFF.

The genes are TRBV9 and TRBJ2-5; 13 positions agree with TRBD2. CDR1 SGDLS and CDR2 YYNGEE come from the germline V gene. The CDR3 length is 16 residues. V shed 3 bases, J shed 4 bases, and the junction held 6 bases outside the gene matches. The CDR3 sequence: CASSAPGLAGRETQYF. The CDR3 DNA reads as TGTGCCAGCAGCGCCCCGGGACTAGCGGGGCGAGAGACCCAGTACTTC.

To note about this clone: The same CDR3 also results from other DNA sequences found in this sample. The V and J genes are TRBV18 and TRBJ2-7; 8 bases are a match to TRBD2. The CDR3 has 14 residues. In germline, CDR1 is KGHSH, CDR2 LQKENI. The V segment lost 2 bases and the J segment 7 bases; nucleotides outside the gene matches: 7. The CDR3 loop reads CASSPNGGAREQYV. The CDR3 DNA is TGTGCCAGCTCACCAAACGGGGGGGCGCGAGAGCAGTACGTC.

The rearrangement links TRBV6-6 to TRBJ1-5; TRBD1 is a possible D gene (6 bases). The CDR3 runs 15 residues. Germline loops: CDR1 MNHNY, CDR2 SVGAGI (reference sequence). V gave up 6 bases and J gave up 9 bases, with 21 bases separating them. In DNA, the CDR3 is TGTGCCAGCAGAATCCCGGGGGGCTCGGTGGGGCCCCAGCATTTT. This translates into CASRIPGGSVGPQHF.

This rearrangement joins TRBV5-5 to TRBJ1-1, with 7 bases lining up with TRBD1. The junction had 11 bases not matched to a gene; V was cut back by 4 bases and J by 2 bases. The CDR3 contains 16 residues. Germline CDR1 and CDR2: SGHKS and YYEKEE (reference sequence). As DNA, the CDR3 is TGTGCCAGCAGCGTAAGACAGGGACTTGGAAACACTGAAGCTTTCTTT. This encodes CASSVRQGLGNTEAFF.

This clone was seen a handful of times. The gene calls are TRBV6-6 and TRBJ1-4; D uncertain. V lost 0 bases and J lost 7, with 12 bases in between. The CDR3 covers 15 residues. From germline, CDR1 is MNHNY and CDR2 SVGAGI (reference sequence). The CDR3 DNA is TGTGCCAGCAGTTACTCGAGCCAAAGTAGTGAAAAACTGTTTTTT. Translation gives CASSYSSQSSEKLFF.

In DNA, the CDR3 is TGTGCCAGCAGTATTCTATACGAGCAGTACTTC. Protein: CASSILYEQYF. The chain has TRBV2 and TRBJ2-5, with unresolved D. The J call is in doubt because the DNA end fits TRBJ2-7 better. The CDR3 length is 11 residues. Germline CDR1 and CDR2: SNHLY and FYNNEI.

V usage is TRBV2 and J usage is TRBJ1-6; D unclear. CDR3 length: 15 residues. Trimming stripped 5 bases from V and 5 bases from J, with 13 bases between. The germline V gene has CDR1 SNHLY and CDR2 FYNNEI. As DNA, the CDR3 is TGTGCCAGCAGTCCCACGGGAAGGGATAATTCACCCCTCCACTTT. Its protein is CASSPTGRDNSPLHF.